This TCR beta chain appears in the sequencing data of a study of spatial heterogeneity in lung cancer. Study-level results: At tumor resection, ubiquitous expanded TCRs were detected in blood more often than later.

Germline values: CDR1 SGHKS, CDR2 YYEKEE (reference sequence). The ends were cut back, 3 bases at V and 4 bases at J, with 19 bases in the middle. The CDR3 has 16 residues. A few counts support this clonotype. Its antigen is undetermined. Time point noted: sample taken at primary tumor resection. Whole RNA came from tumor, nontumor lung or frozen PBMC and was sequenced without being sorted. From the 5' RACE reads, TCRdb called clonotypes with MiXCR, one entry per CDR3 protein. The sample holds around 40,000 distinct CDR3 sequences; about 5.2% are singletons and the top ten take roughly 27%. The sequence came from a female donor with early-stage non-small cell lung cancer. This sample comprised PBMCs, obtained at surgery. This sequence joins TRBV5-5 and TRBJ2-5, with D possibly TRBD1 on 7 matching bases. The CDR3 nucleotides are TGTGCCAGCAGCTCCGGAAGCAGGGGGGCCCGAGAGACCCAGTACTTC. Translation: CASSSGSRGARETQYF.